The 29 T cell receptor beta chains below all came from one sample that was sequenced in a study of identical twins. TCRdb passed the 5' RACE reads through MiXCR, listing each CDR3 protein once. This table holds under 300,000 distinct CDR3 sequences, about 13% found once. These sequences were also reported in another study, on yellow fever vaccine responses in identical twins.

The sequenced sample was memory (CD45RO+) T cells sorted from blood. The receptors here all came from a woman younger than 30 in good health.

In this sample, this clonotype turned up a few times. V and J are TRBV9 and TRBJ2-5; D remains ambiguous. V shed 0 bases and J shed 4 bases, with 7 bases lying between them. The germline V gene encodes CDR1 SGDLS and CDR2 YYNGEE. This CDR3 spans 13 amino acids. CDR3 DNA sequence: TGTGCCAGCAGCGTAGGAAGTTTAGAGACCCAGTACTTC. Protein product: CASSVGSLETQYF.

This clonotype was counted only a few times. The rearrangement links TRBV5-1 to TRBJ2-2; TRBD2 might be the D (6 bases). Germline lookup yields CDR1 SGHRS and CDR2 YFSETQ. The CDR3 covers 14 residues. V was cut by 2 bases and J by 3 bases, with 8 bases left in between. The CDR3 coding sequence is TGCGCCAGCAGCTTCCGGGGGTACACCGGGGAGCTGTTTTTT. The encoded protein is CASSFRGYTGELFF.

The chain couples TRBV18 to TRBJ1-3, with a weak D call TRBD1 (5 bases). Trimming removed 3 bases from V and 2 bases from J, with 11 bases in between. CDR1 is KGHSH and CDR2 is LQKENI in the germline V gene. The CDR3 consists of 15 residues. In DNA form, the CDR3 reads TGTGCCAGCTCACCCCGAAGAGGGGCTGGAAACACCATATATTTT. This gives the protein CASSPRRGAGNTIYF.

This clonotype occurred a few times. This rearrangement joins TRBV5-6 to TRBJ2-1; D is undetermined. The CDR3 has 12 residues. Trimming took off 0 bases at V and 10 bases at J, with 8 bases between the two ends. Germline CDR1 reads SGHDT; CDR2 reads YYEEEE. CDR3: CASSLDQKEQFF. As DNA, the CDR3 is TGTGCCAGCAGCTTGGATCAAAAGGAGCAGTTCTTC.

This chain joins TRBV30 and TRBJ1-4; no clear D gene. The CDR3 has 13 residues. Between the trimmed V and J ends, which lost 0 bases and 8 bases, there was a span of 10 bases. CDR1 is GTSNPN, CDR2 SVGIG, per germline (reference sequence). CDR3 bases: TGTGCCTGGAGTGTAGGGCAAGCGGAAAAACTGTTTTTT. This encodes CAWSVGQAEKLFF. The entire variable domain, with the rest obtained from reference TRBV30 and TRBJ1-4, is as follows: SQTIHQWPATLVQPVGSPLSLECTVEGTSNPNLYWYRQAAGRGLQLLFYSVGIGQISSEVPQNLSASRPQDRQFILSSKKLLLSDSGFYLCAWSVGQAEKLFFGSGTQLSVL.

Ten or more counts support this clonotype. This rearrangement joins TRBV28 to TRBJ1-3; D not certain. In germline, CDR1 is MDHEN, CDR2 SYDVKM. V shed 2 bases and J shed 4 bases, with 3 bases lying between them. The CDR3 covers 12 residues. CDR3 sequence: CASSLKGNTIYF. The CDR3 DNA follows: TGTGCCAGCAGTTTAAAGGGAAACACCATATATTTT.

This clonotype occurred many times. The J gene is TRBJ2-5, the V gene TRBV7-9; no clear D gene. V gave up 1 base and J gave up 5 bases, with 14 bases separating them. This CDR3 region has 15 residues. Germline V gives CDR1 SEHNR, CDR2 FQNEAQ (reference sequence). DNA for the CDR3: TGTGCCAGCAGCTTAGGCGTAAGCATTAAGGAGACCCAGTACTTC. It encodes CASSLGVSIKETQYF.

The V gene is TRBV14, the J gene TRBJ2-5; 9 nucleotides match TRBD2. The CDR3 contains 15 residues. Germline loops: CDR1 SGHDN, CDR2 FVKESK. V lost 5 bases and J lost 2; bases outside the gene matches: 6. The CDR3 reads CASSSSGGFQETQYF. CDR3 sequence (DNA): TGTGCCAGCAGCTCGAGCGGGGGGTTTCAAGAGACCCAGTACTTC.

This chain's CDR3 is CASSLFQGHGYGYTF. The CDR3 coding sequence is TGTGCCAGCAGTTTATTCCAGGGCCATGGTTATGGCTACACCTTC. The V call is TRBV28, the J call TRBJ1-2, with D perhaps TRBD1 (5 bases). The CDR3 has 15 residues. CDR1 is MDHEN, CDR2 SYDVKM, per germline. V lost 1 base and J lost 5, with 14 bases in between.

J is TRBJ2-3 and V is TRBV12-3 or TRBV12-4, with D unclear. This CDR3 is 17 amino acids long. Between the trimmed V and J ends, which lost 7 bases and 0 bases, there was a span of 20 bases. As DNA, the CDR3 is TGTGCCAGCACCCTAATATCAAAGGTTATTAGCACAGATACGCAGTATTTT. Its protein is CASTLISKVISTDTQYF.

The chain combines TRBV28 with TRBJ2-1; 9 nucleotides line up with TRBD1. V gave up 7 bases and J gave up 7 bases; unmatched junction bases: 8. Germline V gene lookup returns CDR1 MDHEN and CDR2 SYDVKM. This CDR3 comprises 14 residues. CDR3 sequence (DNA): TGTGCCAGCACCCCCGGGACAGGGATTAATGAGCAGTTCTTC. It encodes CASTPGTGINEQFF.

The table lists this clonotype with many counts. The chain joins TRBV10-3 to TRBJ1-5, with a weak D call TRBD1 (6 bases). V was trimmed by 0 bases and J by 8 bases, leaving 11 bases between them. In germline, CDR1 is ENHRY, CDR2 SYGVKD. The CDR3 covers 14 residues. The CDR3 coding sequence is TGTGCCATCAGTGAGTCTTCGGGACAAAAGCCCCAGCATTTT. Translating it yields CAISESSGQKPQHF.

Only a few counts were recorded for this clonotype. CDR3 nucleotide sequence: TGTGCCAGCTCACCCCTCCAGGGACAGGGGGTCTACAATGAGCAGTTCTTC. Amino acid sequence: CASSPLQGQGVYNEQFF. This sequence joins TRBV18 and TRBJ2-1, with 11 nucleotides matching TRBD1. CDR1 and CDR2 from the germline V gene are KGHSH and LQKENI. V dropped 3 bases and J dropped 3; count of bases not matched to a gene: 7. The CDR3 runs 17 residues.

This clonotype came up many times. The chain couples TRBV5-5 to TRBJ2-3; 9 bases map to TRBD2. There are 16 residues in the CDR3. Germline assignment: CDR1 SGHKS and CDR2 YYEKEE (reference sequence). Trimming at V came to 0 bases and at J to 2 bases, leaving 4 bases not matched to a gene. DNA for the CDR3: TGTGCCAGCAGCTTGGAACTAGCGGGCTACACAGATACGCAGTATTTT. Protein: CASSLELAGYTDTQYF. The variable domain in full, with the rest retrieved from reference TRBV5-5 and TRBJ2-3, is DAGVTQSPTHLIKTRGQQVTLRCSPISGHKSVSWYQQVLGQGPQFIFQYYEKEERGRGNFPDRFSARQFPNYSSELNVNALLLGDSALYLCASSLELAGYTDTQYFGPGTRLTVL.

V and J are TRBV5-1 and TRBJ2-1; 9 bases line up with TRBD2. Germline CDR1 SGHRS, CDR2 YFSETQ. V lost 0 bases and J lost 7; bases outside the gene matches: 5. The CDR3 spans 15 residues. The CDR3 protein is CASSLVLAGNNEQFF. Written as DNA, the CDR3 is TGCGCCAGCAGCTTGGTTCTAGCGGGGAATAATGAGCAGTTCTTC.

In this sample, this clonotype turned up a few times. The chain uses TRBV15 and TRBJ2-3; D possibly corresponds to TRBD1 (5 bases). V was clipped by 3 bases and J by 1 base, with 8 bases between them. Per the germline V gene, CDR1 is LNHNV and CDR2 is YYDKDF (reference sequence). This CDR3 is built from 14 residues. CDR3 region: CATSRRQRTDTQYF. CDR3 nucleotide sequence: TGTGCCACCAGCAGGAGACAGCGCACAGATACGCAGTATTTT.

The chain uses TRBV6-5 and TRBJ2-6; D call uncertain. The germline CDR1 and CDR2 sequences are MNHEY and SVGAGI. The CDR3 sequence is 16 residues long. The V and J ends lost 0 bases and 0 bases respectively, with 6 bases between them. Here the CDR3 reads CASSYSRSSGANVLTF. The CDR3 nucleotides read TGTGCCAGCAGTTACTCGAGGAGCTCTGGGGCCAACGTCCTGACTTTC.

The gene calls are TRBV12-3 or TRBV12-4 and TRBJ2-7; D is ambiguous. With 6 bases removed from V and 6 bases from J, the gap between germline ends came to 9 bases. This CDR3 region has 11 residues. In nucleotides, the CDR3 is TGTGCCAGCAGGTCAAAGGGCGAGCAGTACTTC. Translating gives CASRSKGEQYF.

The rearrangement uses TRBV20-1 and TRBJ2-3; 7 nucleotides align to TRBD2. From germline, CDR1 is DFQATT and CDR2 SNEGSKA (reference sequence). Losses at the gene ends were 4 bases for V and 4 bases for J; bases not matched to a gene: 11. The CDR3 is made up of 15 amino acids. This CDR3 reads CSATTERDRSDTQYF. In DNA, the CDR3 is TGCAGTGCTACTACCGAGCGGGATCGGTCAGATACGCAGTATTTT.

As regards this clonotype: A read error may account for a junction end that differs from germline. J is TRBJ2-7 and V is TRBV10-3; D gene uncertain. Germline values: CDR1 ENHRY, CDR2 SYGVKD. This CDR3 contains 14 residues. The CDR3 protein is CAISPWPLSDEQYF. The CDR3 DNA follows: TGTGCCATCAGCCCATGGCCTCTCTCCGACGAGCAGTACTTC.

In its sample, this clonotype was seen a few times. The rearrangement uses TRBV7-3 and TRBJ2-5, with D maybe TRBD2 (5 bases). Per the germline V gene, CDR1 is SGHTA and CDR2 is FQGTGA. This CDR3 is 13 amino acids long. V gave up 4 bases and J gave up 5 bases, with 11 bases separating them. In DNA, the CDR3 is TGTGCCAGCAGCTCCTATGGAGGCGAGACCCAGTACTTC. It codes for CASSSYGGETQYF.

The sample holds a few counts of this clonotype. The gene calls are TRBV20-1 and TRBJ2-1; D is possibly TRBD2 (6 bases). CDR1 is DFQATT, CDR2 SNEGSKA, per germline (reference sequence). V shed 7 bases and J shed 8 bases, with 15 bases lying between them. CDR3 length: 12 residues. The CDR3 DNA sequence: TGCAGTGAGGGTACTAGCAATGATGAGCAGTTCTTC. Translating gives CSEGTSNDEQFF.

This clonotype was seen only a few times. This chain's CDR3 is CASSEYDRGLSEETQYF. As DNA, the CDR3 is TGTGCCAGCAGTGAATACGACAGGGGGCTATCCGAAGAGACCCAGTACTTC. V usage is TRBV6-1 and J usage is TRBJ2-5; TRBD1 matches 10 bases. Germline V gives CDR1 MNHNS, CDR2 SASEGT. The CDR3 totals 17 residues. V was clipped by 2 bases and J by 3 bases; unmatched bases: 9.

V is TRBV12-3 or TRBV12-4 and J is TRBJ2-7; a possible D gene is TRBD1 (6 bases). Trimming removed 5 bases at V and 8 bases at J, with 10 bases between. The CDR3 is 11 residues long. The CDR3 DNA reads TGTGCCAGCAGTCGAGGACAGAAGCAGTACTTC. Residues: CASSRGQKQYF.

This clonotype was seen only once. A read error is possible here, since a much larger clone lies one base away. V and J are TRBV30 and TRBJ2-3; D is perhaps TRBD1 (6 bases). The end of the DNA fits TRBJ1-5 better, so the J call may be wrong. Per the germline V gene, CDR1 is GTSNPN and CDR2 is SVGIG (reference sequence). The CDR3 length is 13 residues. For the CDR3, the DNA is TGTGCCTGGAGTGTGGGGGCGGCAGATACGCAGCATTTT. Protein: CAWSVGAADTQHF.

This clonotype was counted only a few times. This chain joins TRBV3-1 and TRBJ2-7; tentatively, D is TRBD1 or TRBD2 (5 bases each). Deletions cut 0 bases from V and 2 bases from J, with 11 bases between. CDR3 size: 15 residues. Germline V lookup: CDR1 LGHDT, CDR2 YNNKEL (reference sequence). The CDR3 region has the DNA TGTGCCAGCAGCCAAGATGGGGGAGCGACCTACGAGCAGTACTTC. Protein sequence: CASSQDGGATYEQYF.

This clonotype was detected ten times or more. The V and J genes are TRBV29-1 and TRBJ1-2; 7 positions match TRBD1. After removal of 4 bases from V and 2 bases from J, the junction contained 4 bases not matched to a gene. Germline V gives CDR1 SQVTM, CDR2 ANQGSEA. The length of the CDR3 is 13 residues. In DNA form, the CDR3 reads TGCAGCGTTGGATGGGGACAGAACTATGGCTACACCTTC. Its protein is CSVGWGQNYGYTF.

This clonotype was counted many times. V usage is TRBV12-3 or TRBV12-4 and J usage is TRBJ2-5; 10 nucleotides agree with TRBD2. J was trimmed by 2 bases and V by 6 bases; bases with no gene match: 3. There are 14 residues in the CDR3. As DNA, the CDR3 is TGTGCCAGCAGCGAGACTAGCGGGCAAGAGACCCAGTACTTC. Amino acid sequence: CASSETSGQETQYF.

The chain is built from TRBV3-1 and TRBJ2-7, with D unresolved. This CDR3 contains 15 residues. Germline assignment: CDR1 LGHDT and CDR2 YNNKEL (reference sequence). The germline V and J ends were trimmed by 0 bases and 3 bases, with 12 bases remaining between them. Here the CDR3 reads CASSQDARNFYEQYF. The CDR3 nucleotides read TGTGCCAGCAGCCAAGACGCGCGGAATTTCTACGAGCAGTACTTC.